The TCR beta chain under discussion was sequenced for a study of cytomegalovirus exposure and HLA in healthy donors. Findings of the study overall: The classifier reportedly diagnosed cytomegalovirus status with high sensitivity and specificity. Cytomegalovirus association was listed for approximately 150 TCR beta chains. Some segments of the V type, notably TRBV6-2 and TRBV6-3, were excluded as indistinguishable.

In its sample, this clone was seen a few times. The target antigen is unknown. Researchers ran the PCR with 60 Vbeta and 13 Jbeta primers. Method: immunoSEQ multiplex PCR; TCRdb's copy keeps in-frame clones and lacks some. The data contain some 190,000 clones, roughly 8.7% of them seen just once; the ten biggest clones take up over 1%. CDR3 length: 14 residues. Trimming removed 2 bases at V and 0 bases at J, with 8 bases between. CDR1 and CDR2 from the germline V gene are MNHEY and SMNVEV (reference sequence). The TCR comes from a woman aged 25 to 45 in good health and CMV-seropositive. The J gene is TRBJ2-7, the V gene TRBV27; D unresolved. Material: PBMCs. The CDR3 DNA sequence: TGTGCCAGCAGTTTACGTCTCTCCTCCTACGAGCAGTACTTC. It is translated as CASSLRLSSYEQYF.